Below, 18 T cell receptor beta chains from the same sample are listed, as sequenced in a study of blood T cell repertoires in COVID-19. Some clones are missing from TCRdb's copy, which holds only in-frame ones; the method was immunoSEQ multiplex PCR. Of 68,000 or so clones listed, about 87% are singletons. Sequencing input: peripheral blood. Receptor source: a human donor in a cohort sampled during active COVID-19.

Written as DNA, the CDR3 is TGTGCCAGCAGCTCCTCCTTTGGACTAGCGGGGGACGAGCAGTACTTC. The encoded protein is CASSSSFGLAGDEQYF. This sequence joins TRBV5-4 and TRBJ2-7; 13 nucleotides line up with TRBD2. After removal of 3 bases from V and 5 bases from J, the junction contained 8 bases not matched to a gene. Germline CDR1 is SGHNT and CDR2 is YYREEE (reference sequence). The CDR3 totals 16 residues. Drawing the rest from reference TRBV5-4 and TRBJ2-7, the complete variable domain is ETGVTQSPTHLIKTRGQQVTLRCSSQSGHNTVSWYQQALGQGPQFIFQYYREEENGRGNFPPRFSGLQFPNYSSELNVNALELDDSALYLCASSSSFGLAGDEQYFGPGTRLTVT.

The rearrangement links TRBV11-2 to TRBJ1-4; TRBD1 might be the D (5 bases). Trimming shortened V by 4 bases and J by 10 bases, and 10 bases separated the two germline ends. This CDR3 region has 12 residues. The germline gives CDR1 SGHAT, CDR2 FQNNGV. This CDR3 reads CASSYTGVKLFF. CDR3 DNA sequence: TGTGCCAGCAGCTACACGGGGGTAAAACTGTTTTTT.

The rearrangement joins TRBV9 to TRBJ1-1; the match to TRBD1 covers 8 bases. Germline CDR1 SGDLS, CDR2 YYNGEE. The CDR3 has 12 amino acids. Trimming at V came to 3 bases and at J to 12 bases, leaving 7 bases not matched to a gene. In DNA form, the CDR3 reads TGTGCCAGCAGCGATCACAGGGGGACGCCTTTCTTT. Amino acid sequence: CASSDHRGTPFF.

This clone was counted a few times. The chain uses TRBV7-6 and TRBJ2-5; D perhaps matches TRBD2 (6 bases). The CDR3 contains 17 residues. From germline, CDR1 is SGHVS and CDR2 FNYEAQ. The V end lost 0 bases, the J end lost 4 bases, and 18 bases lay between the germline ends. CDR3 region: CASSLATGGPFGETQYF. The CDR3 nucleotides are TGTGCCAGCAGCTTAGCTACAGGAGGGCCGTTTGGAGAGACCCAGTACTTC.

The V call is TRBV28, the J call TRBJ2-7; 8 bases align to TRBD2. Trimming at V came to 8 bases and at J to 0 bases, leaving 6 bases not matched to a gene. Looked up from germline, CDR1 is MDHEN and CDR2 is SYDVKM. The CDR3 loop spans 14 amino acids. The CDR3 sequence: CASGKRESSYEQYF. DNA of the CDR3: TGTGCCAGCGGCAAGCGGGAGAGCTCCTACGAGCAGTACTTC.

This sequence joins TRBV6-2 or TRBV6-3 and TRBJ2-7; D is possibly TRBD1 (5 bases). Germline CDR1 is MNHEY and CDR2 is SVGEGT. The CDR3 is 15 amino acids. Trimming removed 0 bases at V and 3 bases at J, with 12 bases between. The CDR3 nucleotides read TGTGCCAGCAGTTACTCGAGCGACAGTGGCTACGAGCAGTACTTC. This encodes CASSYSSDSGYEQYF.

The chain uses TRBV7-2 and TRBJ1-1; no clear D gene. Germline V gives CDR1 SGHTA, CDR2 FQGNSA. V dropped 3 bases and J dropped 4 bases, with 12 bases sitting between them. The CDR3 sequence is 14 residues long. The CDR3 loop reads CASSFSLPRTEAFF. CDR3 DNA: TGTGCCAGCAGCTTTTCTCTACCCCGCACTGAAGCTTTCTTT.

The chain links TRBV25-1 to TRBJ1-1; D is unclear. V was clipped by 11 bases and J by 0 bases, with 13 bases between them. CDR1 and CDR2 (germline): MGHDK, SYGVNS. The CDR3 has 13 amino acids. CDR3 in DNA: TGTGCCGCCCGCCCAGCGGTGAACACTGAAGCTTTCTTT. Encoded protein: CAARPAVNTEAFF.

This chain uses TRBV5-4 with TRBJ2-7; D is ambiguous. The length of the CDR3 is 15 residues. The V gene's germline CDR1 is SGHNT and CDR2 YYREEE (reference sequence). V was trimmed by 3 bases and J by 0 bases, leaving 13 bases between them. The CDR3 DNA sequence: TGTGCCAGCAGCTCCCACGTTCCCTACTCCTACGAGCAGTACTTC. The encoded protein is CASSSHVPYSYEQYF.

The chain uses TRBV28 and TRBJ1-5; TRBD1 matches at 9 bases. Germline V gene lookup returns CDR1 MDHEN and CDR2 SYDVKM. The V and J ends lost 4 bases and 9 bases, in that order; junction bases with no gene match: 7. The CDR3 is made up of 14 amino acids. The CDR3 here is CASSSQTGGGPQHF. The CDR3 DNA reads TGTGCCAGCAGTTCACAGACAGGGGGTGGGCCCCAGCATTTT.

The chain uses TRBV12-3 or TRBV12-4 and TRBJ2-7, with TRBD1 matching over 7 bases. J lost 3 bases, V lost 6 bases, and 5 bases had no gene match. The CDR3 sequence is 13 residues long. Here the CDR3 DNA reads TGTGCCAGCAGCCGGGACAGACACTACGAGCAGTACTTC. This codes for CASSRDRHYEQYF.

The chain recombines TRBV6-1 with TRBJ2-1; 11 positions agree with TRBD1. The CDR3 extends over 16 amino acids. Germline values: CDR1 MNHNS, CDR2 SASEGT. Trimming at V came to 1 base and at J to 7 bases, leaving 6 bases not matched to a gene. In DNA form, the CDR3 reads TGTGCCAGCAGTGAAGACACCGGGACAGGGGGTAATGAGCAGTTCTTC. Its protein is CASSEDTGTGGNEQFF.

The chain combines TRBV7-9 with TRBJ2-7, with 8 bases that match TRBD1. Per the germline V gene, CDR1 is SEHNR and CDR2 is FQNEAQ (reference sequence). The V and J ends lost 3 bases and 2 bases, in that order; junction bases with no gene match: 3. The CDR3 totals 14 residues. CDR3 bases: TGTGCCAGCAGCTTCACAGGGGGGCCCTACGAGCAGTACTTC. Encoded protein: CASSFTGGPYEQYF.

This clone was observed once. The chain employs TRBV28 and TRBJ1-1; possibly TRBD1 for D (5 bases). V was pared by 4 bases and J by 7 bases, with 7 bases between. The CDR3 is 11 amino acids. Germline V gives CDR1 MDHEN, CDR2 SYDVKM. CDR3 in amino acids: CASSWTYEAFF. CDR3 coding DNA: TGTGCCAGCAGTTGGACATATGAAGCTTTCTTT. Together with reference TRBV28 and TRBJ1-1, the CDR3 gives the full variable domain: DVKVTQSSRYLVKRTGEKVFLECVQDMDHENMFWYRQDPGLGLRLIYFSYDVKMKEKGDIPEGYSVSREKKERFSLILESASTNQTSMYLCASSWTYEAFFGQGTRLTVV.

The gene calls are TRBV18 and TRBJ2-7; TRBD1 matches 8 bases. There are 14 residues in the CDR3. V trimming: 6 bases; J trimming: 0 bases; junction bases outside the gene matches: 4. CDR1 is KGHSH and CDR2 is LQKENI in the germline V gene. The CDR3 loop is CASSGQGFSYEQYF. In DNA, the CDR3 is TGTGCCAGCTCCGGACAGGGCTTCTCCTACGAGCAGTACTTC.

V and J are TRBV19 and TRBJ2-2; a possible D gene is TRBD2 (5 bases). Per the germline V gene, CDR1 is LNHDA and CDR2 is SQIVND (reference sequence). Trimming cost V 6 bases and J 8 bases, with 19 bases left between them. This CDR3 spans 15 amino acids. DNA for the CDR3: TGTGCCAGTAGCCGAGCGGCTAACACCAGGGGGGAGCTGTTTTTT. Amino acid sequence: CASSRAANTRGELFF.

The V and J genes are TRBV7-8 and TRBJ1-2; D perhaps matches TRBD1 (6 bases). Trimming removed 4 bases at V and 9 bases at J, with 15 bases between. The length of the CDR3 is 13 residues. Germline V CDR1 and CDR2: SGHVS, FQNEAQ. CDR3 bases: TGTGCCAGCAGCTATGGACAGATGTGGAGCTACACCTTC. Amino acids: CASSYGQMWSYTF.

The chain is built from TRBV5-1 and TRBJ2-2, with D possibly being TRBD2 (6 bases). Trimming took off 2 bases at V and 5 bases at J, with 22 bases between the two ends. This CDR3 region has 18 residues. Per germline, CDR1 SGHRS and CDR2 YFSETQ. CDR3 nucleotides: TGCGCCAGCAGCTTTGGTTTTGGAGGGTCTCACGGGACCGGGGAGCTGTTTTTT. This sequence encodes CASSFGFGGSHGTGELFF. The entire variable domain, with the rest obtained from reference TRBV5-1 and TRBJ2-2, is as follows: KAGVTQTPRYLIKTRGQQVTLSCSPISGHRSVSWYQQTPGQGLQFLFEYFSETQRNKGNFPGRFSGRQFSNSRSEMNVSTLELGDSALYLCASSFGFGGSHGTGELFFGEGSRLTVL.